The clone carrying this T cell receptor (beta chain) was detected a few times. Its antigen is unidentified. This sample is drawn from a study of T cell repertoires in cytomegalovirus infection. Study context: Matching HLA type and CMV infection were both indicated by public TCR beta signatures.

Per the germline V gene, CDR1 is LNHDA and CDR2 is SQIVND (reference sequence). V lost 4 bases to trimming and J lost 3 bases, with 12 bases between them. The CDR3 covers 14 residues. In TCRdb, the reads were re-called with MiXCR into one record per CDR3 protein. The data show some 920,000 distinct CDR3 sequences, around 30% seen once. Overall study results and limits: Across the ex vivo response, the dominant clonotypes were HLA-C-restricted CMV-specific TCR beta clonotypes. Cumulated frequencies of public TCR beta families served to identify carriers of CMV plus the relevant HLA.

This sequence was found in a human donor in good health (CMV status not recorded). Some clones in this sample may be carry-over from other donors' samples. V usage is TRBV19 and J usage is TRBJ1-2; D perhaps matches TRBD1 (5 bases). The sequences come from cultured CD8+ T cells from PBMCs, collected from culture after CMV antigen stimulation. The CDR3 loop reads CASSRSGDYYGYTF. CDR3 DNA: TGTGCCAGTAGTAGGAGCGGGGACTACTATGGCTACACCTTC.